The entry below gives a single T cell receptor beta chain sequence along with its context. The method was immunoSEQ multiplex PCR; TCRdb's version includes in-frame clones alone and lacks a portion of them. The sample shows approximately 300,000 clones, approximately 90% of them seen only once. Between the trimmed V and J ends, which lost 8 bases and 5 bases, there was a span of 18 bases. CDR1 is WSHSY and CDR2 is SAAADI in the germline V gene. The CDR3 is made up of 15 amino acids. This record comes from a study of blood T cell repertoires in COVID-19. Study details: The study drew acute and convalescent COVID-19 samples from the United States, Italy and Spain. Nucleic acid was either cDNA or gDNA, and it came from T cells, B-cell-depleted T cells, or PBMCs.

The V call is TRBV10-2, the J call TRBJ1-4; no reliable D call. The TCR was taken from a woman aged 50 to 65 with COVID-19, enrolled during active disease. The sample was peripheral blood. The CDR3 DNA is TGCGCCAGCTGCCCAAGCCAGACTCCGAATGAAAAACTGTTTTTT. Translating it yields CASCPSQTPNEKLFF.